This TCR beta chain was found in a study of T-cell memory formation after mild COVID-19. Study findings and constraints: Most CD4+ clones that shrank were in CM and EM, while CD8+ ones turned up in EMRA.

V lost 8 bases and J lost 2; bases outside the gene matches: 5. CDR1 SGHNT and CDR2 YENEEA come from the germline V gene. CDR3 length: 14 amino acids. Constant-segment primers were used for 5'RACE, and the resulting TCR alpha and TCR beta cDNA libraries carried sample barcodes and UMIs. TCRdb redid the calling of the 5' RACE reads with MiXCR, one entry per CDR3 protein. The table shows some 600,000 distinct CDR3 sequences, with 17% occurring only once. Concerning this clonotype: Its antigen remains unknown.

The sequenced material came from PBMCs or a T cell subset sorted from them (not recorded which). The chain is built from TRBV11-3 and TRBJ1-3; 8 bases match TRBD1. This sequence was found in an adult woman who had mild COVID-19 (a few samples of this study predate the infection). Cell type and time point are not known. The CDR3 bases are TGTGCCAGCGCGGACAGGGCGGCTGGAAACACCATATATTTT. Translating gives CASADRAAGNTIYF.